The TCR beta chain described here comes from a study of T cells in narcolepsy. Study at large: Enrolled donors included narcolepsy type 1 or type 2 patients and healthy controls.

The V gene's germline CDR1 is MNHEY and CDR2 SVGAGI. Trimming took 8 bases from V and 0 from J, leaving 13 bases between them. The CDR3 sequence is 14 residues long. Study-level results: Same-patient CSF and blood CD4+ T cell clonotypes included HCRT-specific and TRIB2-specific autoreactive ones. In some patient and control memory CD4+ samples, autoreactive clones were absent. Autoreactive clonotypes reportedly recurred in blood of same and different patients, not controls.

Repertoires were generated with immunoSEQ multiplex PCR, while TCRdb's copy carries only in-frame clones and drops some. This table has roughly 25,000 clones, approximately 62% appearing once. This clone was seen only a few times. No antigen is known for it. V and J are TRBV6-5 and TRBJ1-2, with D maybe TRBD1 (5 bases). The sequence came from a human donor in good health. The material sequenced was memory (CD45RA-) CD4+ T cells from blood. CDR3 nucleotides: TGTGCCAGCGGCGGAACGGGGGCTAACTATGGCTACACCTTC. This sequence encodes CASGGTGANYGYTF.